This paragraph covers one T cell receptor beta chain sequence. The CDR3 totals 14 residues. The V and J ends lost 4 bases and 3 bases, in that order; junction bases with no gene match: 6. Germline V CDR1 and CDR2: SNHLY, FYNNEI. The data belong to a study of blood T cells in healthy people across ages. Using a J-beta primer mix together with a sample-barcoded 5' primer, a second PCR was run for about 6 to 11 cycles. TCRdb itself ran the 5' RACE reads through MiXCR, one entry per CDR3 protein. This sample has about 640,000 distinct CDR3 sequences, with around 54% found just once. The V call is TRBV2, the J call TRBJ2-7; 7 nucleotides match TRBD2. Source material: blood. This TCR came from a man between 60 and 75 years old in good health. CDR3 amino acids: CASSVRRGSYEQYF. The DNA for the CDR3 is TGTGCCAGCAGTGTGAGGCGGGGGAGCTACGAGCAGTACTTC. The full variable domain, its missing parts supplied by reference TRBV2 and TRBJ2-7, is EPEVTQTPSHQVTQMGQEVILRCVPISNHLYFYWYRQILGQKVEFLVSFYNNEISEKSEIFDDQFSVERPDGSNFTLKIRSTKLEDSAMYFCASSVRRGSYEQYFGPGTRLTVT.